This T cell receptor (beta chain) appears in the sequencing data of a study of blood T cell repertoires in COVID-19. Study at large: Samples representing acute and convalescent COVID-19 were sourced from the United States, Italy and Spain.

Only in-frame clones appear in the TCRdb table, and some are missing; sequencing was by immunoSEQ multiplex PCR. The table has roughly 170,000 clones, less than 85% seen once. Everyone who took part was about 18 to 89 years old, and they came from roughly 25 US areas. Donors of Cohort 3 who recovered were those that had two negative PCRs, clearance, or symptom resolution. Sequencing was carried out using PBMCs or T cells enriched from blood (not recorded which). This clonotype was obtained from a man over 45 who had recovered from COVID-19.

The chain's CDR3 is CASSLGAGAGTNEKLFF. The CDR3 DNA reads as TGTGCCAGCAGCTTAGGGGCGGGGGCTGGGACTAATGAAAAACTGTTTTTT. The chain recombines TRBV7-2 with TRBJ1-4; TRBD1 might be the D (6 bases). This CDR3 spans 17 amino acids. The V gene's germline CDR1 is SGHTA and CDR2 FQGNSA. V lost 1 base and J 2 bases, leaving 14 bases between the germline ends.